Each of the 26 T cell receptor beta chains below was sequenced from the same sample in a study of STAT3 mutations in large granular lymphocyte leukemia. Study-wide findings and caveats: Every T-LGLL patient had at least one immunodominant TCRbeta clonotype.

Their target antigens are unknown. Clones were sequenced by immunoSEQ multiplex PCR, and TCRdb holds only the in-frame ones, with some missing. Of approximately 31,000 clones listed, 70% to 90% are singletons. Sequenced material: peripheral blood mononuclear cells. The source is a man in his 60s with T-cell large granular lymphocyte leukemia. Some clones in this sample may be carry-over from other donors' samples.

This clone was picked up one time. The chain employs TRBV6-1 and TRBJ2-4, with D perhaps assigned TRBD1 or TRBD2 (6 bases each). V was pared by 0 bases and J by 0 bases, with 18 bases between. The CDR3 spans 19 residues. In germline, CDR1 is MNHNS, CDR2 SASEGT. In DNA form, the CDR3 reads TGTGCCAGCAGTGAAGCCGCGGGACACGGCGTTCTAGCCAAAAACATTCAGTACTTC. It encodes CASSEAAGHGVLAKNIQYF.

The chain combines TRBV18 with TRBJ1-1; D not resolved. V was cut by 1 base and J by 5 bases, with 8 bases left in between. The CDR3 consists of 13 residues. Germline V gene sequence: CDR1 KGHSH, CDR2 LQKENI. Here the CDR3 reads CASSPQGGTEAFF. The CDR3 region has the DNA TGTGCCAGCTCACCACAGGGAGGGACTGAAGCTTTCTTT.

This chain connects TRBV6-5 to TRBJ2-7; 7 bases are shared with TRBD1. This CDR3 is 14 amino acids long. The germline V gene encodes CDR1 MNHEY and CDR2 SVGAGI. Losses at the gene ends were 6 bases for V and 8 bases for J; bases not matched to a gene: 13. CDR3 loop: CASSPTGEPFKQYF. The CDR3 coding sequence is TGTGCCAGCAGCCCTACAGGGGAACCTTTTAAGCAGTACTTC.

This CDR3 is CASSPGPGGDTQYF. The CDR3 DNA sequence: TGTGCCAGCTCACCGGGCCCAGGAGGGGATACGCAGTATTTT. The chain links TRBV18 to TRBJ2-3; TRBD2 is a possible D gene (6 bases). Looked up from germline, CDR1 is KGHSH and CDR2 is LQKENI. The V end was cut by 3 bases, the J end by 6 bases, with 13 bases between. The length of the CDR3 is 14 residues.

The CDR3 here is CASSSPTSLTYNEQFF. CDR3 coding DNA: TGTGCCAGCAGCTCACCGACTAGCCTCACCTACAATGAGCAGTTCTTC. This sequence joins TRBV13 and TRBJ2-1; 7 bases are a match to TRBD2. J lost 2 bases, V lost 4 bases, and 8 bases had no gene match. Germline values: CDR1 PRHDT, CDR2 FYEKMQ (reference sequence). This CDR3 is built from 16 residues.

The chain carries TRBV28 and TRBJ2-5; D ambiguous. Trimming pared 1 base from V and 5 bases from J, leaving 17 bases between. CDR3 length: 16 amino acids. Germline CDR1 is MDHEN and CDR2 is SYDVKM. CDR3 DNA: TGTGCCAGCAGTTTATTTCCGACACCTCCCCAGGAGACCCAGTACTTC. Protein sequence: CASSLFPTPPQETQYF.

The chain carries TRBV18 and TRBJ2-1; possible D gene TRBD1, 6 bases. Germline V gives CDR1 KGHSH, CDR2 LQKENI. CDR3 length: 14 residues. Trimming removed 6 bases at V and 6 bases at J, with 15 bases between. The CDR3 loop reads CASSLNRESNEQFF. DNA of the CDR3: TGTGCCAGCTCCCTAAACAGGGAGTCCAATGAGCAGTTCTTC.

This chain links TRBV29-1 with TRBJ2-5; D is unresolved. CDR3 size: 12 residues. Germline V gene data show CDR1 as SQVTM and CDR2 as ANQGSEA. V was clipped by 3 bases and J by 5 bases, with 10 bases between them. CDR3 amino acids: CSVDLGFETQYF. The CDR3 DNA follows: TGCAGCGTTGATTTAGGGTTTGAGACCCAGTACTTC.

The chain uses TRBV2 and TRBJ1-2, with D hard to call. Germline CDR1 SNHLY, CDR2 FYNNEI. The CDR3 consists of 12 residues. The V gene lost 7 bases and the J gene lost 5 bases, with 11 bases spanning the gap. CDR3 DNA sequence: TGTGCCAGCACCCGGCGCCAGTATGGCTACACCTTC. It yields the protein CASTRRQYGYTF. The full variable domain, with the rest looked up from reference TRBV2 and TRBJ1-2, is EPEVTQTPSHQVTQMGQEVILRCVPISNHLYFYWYRQILGQKVEFLVSFYNNEISEKSEIFDDQFSVERPDGSNFTLKIRSTKLEDSAMYFCASTRRQYGYTFGSGTRLTVV.

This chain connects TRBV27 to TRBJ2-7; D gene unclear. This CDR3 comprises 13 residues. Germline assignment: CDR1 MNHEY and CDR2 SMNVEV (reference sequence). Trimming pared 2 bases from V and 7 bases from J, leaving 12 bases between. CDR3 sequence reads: CASSLGPWEEQYF. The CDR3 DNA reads TGTGCCAGCAGTTTAGGGCCCTGGGAAGAGCAGTACTTC.

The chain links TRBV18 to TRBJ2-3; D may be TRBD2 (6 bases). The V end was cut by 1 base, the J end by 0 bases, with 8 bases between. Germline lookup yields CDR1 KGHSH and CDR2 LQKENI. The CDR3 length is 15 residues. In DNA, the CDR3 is TGTGCCAGCTCACCACGAGGACTAAGCACAGATACGCAGTATTTT. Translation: CASSPRGLSTDTQYF.

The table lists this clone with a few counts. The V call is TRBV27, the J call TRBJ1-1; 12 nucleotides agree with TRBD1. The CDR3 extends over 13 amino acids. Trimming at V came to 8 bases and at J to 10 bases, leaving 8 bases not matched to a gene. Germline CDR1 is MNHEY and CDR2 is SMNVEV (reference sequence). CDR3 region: CASASGTGGTAFF. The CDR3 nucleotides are TGTGCCAGCGCCTCCGGGACAGGGGGCACAGCTTTCTTT.

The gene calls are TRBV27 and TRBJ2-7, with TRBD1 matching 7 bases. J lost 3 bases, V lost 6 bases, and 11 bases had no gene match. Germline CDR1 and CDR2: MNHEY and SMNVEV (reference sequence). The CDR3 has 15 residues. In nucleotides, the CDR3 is TGTGCCAGCAGCTTACCCGGGACAGTCCGCTACGAGCAGTACTTC. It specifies CASSLPGTVRYEQYF.

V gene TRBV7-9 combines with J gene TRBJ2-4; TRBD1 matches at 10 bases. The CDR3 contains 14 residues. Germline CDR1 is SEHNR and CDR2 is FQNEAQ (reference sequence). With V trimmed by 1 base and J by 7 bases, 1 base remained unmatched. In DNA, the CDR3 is TGTGCCAGCAGCTTAGGACAGGGGGCTAACATTCAGTACTTC. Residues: CASSLGQGANIQYF.

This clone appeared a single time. The CDR3 spells CSAHQRYEQYF. CDR3 sequence (DNA): TGCAGTGCTCACCAGCGCTACGAGCAGTACTTC. The rearrangement uses TRBV20-1 and TRBJ2-7; no definite D call. Germline CDR1 reads DFQATT; CDR2 reads SNEGSKA (reference sequence). The CDR3 extends over 11 amino acids. Between the trimmed V and J ends, which lost 5 bases and 3 bases, there was a span of 8 bases.

The CDR3 sequence: CASSLSPNLGNTIYF. CDR3 in DNA: TGTGCCAGCAGTTTGAGCCCAAACCTAGGAAACACCATATATTTT. J is TRBJ1-3 and V is TRBV27; no clear D gene. Germline assignment: CDR1 MNHEY and CDR2 SMNVEV (reference sequence). V lost 3 bases to trimming and J lost 4 bases, with 13 bases between them. The CDR3 contains 15 residues.

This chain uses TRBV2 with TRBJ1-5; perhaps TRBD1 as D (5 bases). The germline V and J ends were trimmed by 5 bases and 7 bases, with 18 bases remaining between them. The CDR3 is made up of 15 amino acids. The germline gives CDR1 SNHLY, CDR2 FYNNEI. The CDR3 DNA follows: TGTGCCAGCAGTCGACTCCTGGGGGGGGAACAGCCCCAGCATTTT. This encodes CASSRLLGGEQPQHF. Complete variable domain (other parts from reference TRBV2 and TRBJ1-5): EPEVTQTPSHQVTQMGQEVILRCVPISNHLYFYWYRQILGQKVEFLVSFYNNEISEKSEIFDDQFSVERPDGSNFTLKIRSTKLEDSAMYFCASSRLLGGEQPQHFGDGTRLSIL.

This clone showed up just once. As DNA, the CDR3 is TGTGCCAGCACAGACCGCGCAACTAATGAAAAACTGTTTTTT. It is translated as CASTDRATNEKLFF. The chain couples TRBV7-2 to TRBJ1-4; D is uncertain. The CDR3 extends over 14 amino acids. With 7 bases removed from V and 0 bases from J, the gap between germline ends came to 9 bases. CDR1 SGHTA and CDR2 FQGNSA come from the germline V gene.

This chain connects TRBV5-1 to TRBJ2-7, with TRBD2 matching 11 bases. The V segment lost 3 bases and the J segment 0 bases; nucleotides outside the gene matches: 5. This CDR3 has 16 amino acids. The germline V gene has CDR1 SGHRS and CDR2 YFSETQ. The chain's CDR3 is CASSWGTSGYSYEQYF. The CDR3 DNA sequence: TGCGCCAGCAGCTGGGGGACTAGCGGCTACTCCTACGAGCAGTACTTC.

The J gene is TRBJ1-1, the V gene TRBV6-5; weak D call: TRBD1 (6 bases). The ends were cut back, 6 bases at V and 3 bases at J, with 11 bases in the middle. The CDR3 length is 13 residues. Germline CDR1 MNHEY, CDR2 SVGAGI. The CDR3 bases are TGTGCCAGCAGGCAGGGGTGGCACACTGAAGCTTTCTTT. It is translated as CASRQGWHTEAFF.

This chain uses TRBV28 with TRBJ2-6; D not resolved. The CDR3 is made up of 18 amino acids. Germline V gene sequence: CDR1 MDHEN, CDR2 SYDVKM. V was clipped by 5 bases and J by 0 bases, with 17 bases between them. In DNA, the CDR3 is TGTGCCAGCAGTCCAGATTTACTGAAGACCTCTGGGGCCAACGTCCTGACTTTC. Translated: CASSPDLLKTSGANVLTF.

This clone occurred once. The CDR3 DNA reads TGCGCCAGCAGCTTCCTTAGCGGGAGGGCCGGGACCGGGGAGCTGTTTTTT. Amino acids: CASSFLSGRAGTGELFF. This chain uses TRBV5-1 with TRBJ2-2; 11 bases are shared with TRBD2. V shed 2 bases, J shed 5 bases, and the junction held 8 bases outside the gene matches. In germline, CDR1 is SGHRS, CDR2 YFSETQ. The CDR3 spans 17 residues.

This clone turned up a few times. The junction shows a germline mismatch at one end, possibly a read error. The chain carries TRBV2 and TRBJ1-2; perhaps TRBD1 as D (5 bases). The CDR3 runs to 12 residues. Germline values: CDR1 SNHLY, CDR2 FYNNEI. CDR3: CWGGDGGYGYTF. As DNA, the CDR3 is TGCTGGGGTGGGGACGGGGGCTATGGCTACACCTTC.

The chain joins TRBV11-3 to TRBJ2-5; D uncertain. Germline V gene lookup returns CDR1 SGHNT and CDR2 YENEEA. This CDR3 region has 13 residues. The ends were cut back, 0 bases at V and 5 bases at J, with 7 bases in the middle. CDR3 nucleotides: TGTGCCAGCAGCTTAGATCGGTGGGAGACCCAGTACTTC. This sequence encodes CASSLDRWETQYF. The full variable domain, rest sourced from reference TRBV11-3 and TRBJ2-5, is EAGVVQSPRYKIIEKKQPVAFWCNPISGHNTLYWYLQNLGQGPELLIRYENEEAVDDSQLPKDRFSAERLKGVDSTLKIQPAELGDSAVYLCASSLDRWETQYFGPGTRLLVL.

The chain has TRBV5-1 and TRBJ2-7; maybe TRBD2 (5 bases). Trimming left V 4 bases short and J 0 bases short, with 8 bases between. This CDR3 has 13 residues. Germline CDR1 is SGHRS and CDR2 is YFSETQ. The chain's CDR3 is CASSEGNSYEQYF. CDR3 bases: TGCGCCAGCAGCGAGGGCAACTCCTACGAGCAGTACTTC.

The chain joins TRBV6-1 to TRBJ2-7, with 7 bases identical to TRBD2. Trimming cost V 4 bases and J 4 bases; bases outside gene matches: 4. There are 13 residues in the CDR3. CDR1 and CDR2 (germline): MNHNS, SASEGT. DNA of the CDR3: TGTGCCAGCAGTGCCTTGGGGGGGTACGAGCAGTACTTC. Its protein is CASSALGGYEQYF.